This T cell receptor (beta chain) was sequenced for a study of Ad26.COV2.S vaccination and SARS-CoV-2 variants (dated by TCRdb to 2020 to 2022). With respect to the entire study: Donors in the vaccine arm were drawn from COV1001, a phase I-IIa trial of Ad26.COV2.S in healthy adults that was multicentre, randomized, double-blind and placebo-controlled. Throughout the experiments and outcome assessment, investigators stayed blinded to trial group allocation. Ad26.COV2.S was administered intramuscularly at 5 x 10^10 or 1 x 10^11 viral particles, either as a single shot or as two shots given 56 days apart. The TCR-sequenced set comprised around 30 samples: some 20 Ad26.COV2.S vaccine recipients, 5 placebo recipients and 8 SARS-CoV-2 convalescent individuals. Sequencing of the TCRbeta repertoire served to evaluate the specificity and breadth of SARS-CoV-2-reactive T cell receptors following Ad26.COV2.S vaccination. Trial participants were randomized into five groups of five, in which low-dose or high-dose Ad26.COV2.S was given once or twice, or placebo was given on both occasions. Results the study describes overall, beyond this receptor: The study was not powered for comparison of responses between vaccine doses or regimens. Substantial breadth of spike-specific CD8+ and CD4+ T cell responses was reported after vaccination. Ad26.COV2.S recipients had higher spike-specific TCR breadth than placebo recipients (P = 0.0014). The authors noted that total T cell responses may have been underestimated by the TCR breadth and depth analyses. Comparable non-spike TCR breadth was observed between vaccine and placebo recipients, consistent with only spike being contained in the vaccine.

Explained via the paper, the treatment or condition label denotes: some 20 received Ad26.COV2.S at low or high dose, single or two shots; 5 received placebo; per-sample allocation not given. For vaccine and placebo recipients, the sequenced repertoires came from samples collected on day 63 after the first injection. Cohort 1b enrolled fewer than 30 adults aged 18-55 years at a single site in Boston, USA, between 29 July and 7 August 2020. Ad26.COV2.S consisted of a replication-incompetent adenovirus type 26 vector by which a prefusion-stabilized SARS-CoV-2 spike protein from the original Wuhan strain was expressed. Per the germline V gene (reference sequence), LNHDA is the CDR1 and SQIVND is the CDR2. V was cut back by 4 bases and J by 7 bases, leaving a gap of 13 bases between them. Measured from the cysteine to the phenylalanine, the CDR3 is 13 residues long. Only the CDR3 region is kept as DNA, spanning 39 bases read in frame from base 1.

On this clone itself: What this receptor recognizes is not known. No per-base quality is available; no much larger clone lies one base away.

The immunoSEQ Assay was used to sequence TCRbeta CDR3 regions. After extraction, genomic DNA underwent amplification by bias-controlled multiplex PCR, followed by high-throughput sequencing. For the original study's pipeline: To quantify the absolute abundance of each unique TCRbeta CDR3 region, sequences were collapsed and filtered. T cell fraction was estimated by normalization of TCRbeta template counts to usable DNA, with usable DNA being measured through amplification of reference genes present in all nucleated cells. Repertoire TCRs were annotated as SARS-CoV-2-specific by exact matching of V gene, CDR3 amino acid sequence and J gene to a known reactive TCR set. The reference SARS-CoV-2 TCR set was obtained from MIRA and was filtered for enrichment in COVID-19-positive ImmuneCODE repertoires, whereby public or cross-reactive TCRs were removed. Drawing on the MIRA antigens, annotated TCRs were analysed further at the level of specific ORF or position within ORF. Breadth was defined as annotated unique rearrangements over total unique productive rearrangements; depth was the summed frequency of those rearrangements. TCR breadth was compared between groups using two-sided Wilcoxon rank-sum tests. In TCRdb, the immuneACCESS table is reduced to in-frame sequences with V and J assigned. These tables do not hold every clone; where another copy was compared, an unresolved V gene accounts for under half, and the others remain unexplained. The D gene and trimming were derived from the DNA, and the V and J assignments and clone size from that table. For this sample the table gives roughly 420,000 clones, of which around 87% were detected only once. In total, the top ten clones hold about 3.6% of the sample.

The sample here was peripheral blood, taken in a trial of Ad26.COV2.S vaccine versus placebo. The rearranged chain carries TRBV19 and TRBJ1-2, and TRBD1 may be the D gene, going by 5 matching bases. The receptor's source is a person between 18 and 65 years old who received the Ad26.COV2.S COVID-19 vaccine or a placebo. At the DNA level, the sequence is TGTGCCAGTAGTACCGGCGGGGGGGTTGGCTACACCTTC. Its translation is CASSTGGGVGYTF.